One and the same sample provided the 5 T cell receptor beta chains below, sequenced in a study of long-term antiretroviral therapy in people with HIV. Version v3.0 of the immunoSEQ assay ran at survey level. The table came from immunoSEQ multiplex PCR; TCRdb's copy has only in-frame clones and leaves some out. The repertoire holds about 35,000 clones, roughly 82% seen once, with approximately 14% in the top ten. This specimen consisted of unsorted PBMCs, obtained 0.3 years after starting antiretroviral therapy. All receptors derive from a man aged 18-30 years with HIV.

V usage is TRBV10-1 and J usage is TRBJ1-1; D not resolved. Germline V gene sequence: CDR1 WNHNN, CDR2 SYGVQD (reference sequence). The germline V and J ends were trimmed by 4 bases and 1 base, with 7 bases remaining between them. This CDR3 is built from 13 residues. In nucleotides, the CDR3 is TGCGCCAGCAGTGCTAACAGGAACACTGAAGCTTTCTTT. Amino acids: CASSANRNTEAFF.

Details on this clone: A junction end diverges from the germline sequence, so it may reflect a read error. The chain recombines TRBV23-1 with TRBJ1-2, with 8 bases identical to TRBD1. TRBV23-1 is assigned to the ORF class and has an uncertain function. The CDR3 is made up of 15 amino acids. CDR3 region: CASSQGPPRQGPYAF. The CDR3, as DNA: TGCGCCAGCAGTCAAGGACCGCCCCGACAGGGGCCGTACGCCTTC.

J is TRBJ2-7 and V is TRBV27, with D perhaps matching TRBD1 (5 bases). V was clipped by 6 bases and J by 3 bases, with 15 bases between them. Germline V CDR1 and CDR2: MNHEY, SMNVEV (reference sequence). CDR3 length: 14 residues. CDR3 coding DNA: TGTGCCAGCAGCTCCCGCCCTCAGGGCTACGAGCAGTACTTC. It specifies CASSSRPQGYEQYF.

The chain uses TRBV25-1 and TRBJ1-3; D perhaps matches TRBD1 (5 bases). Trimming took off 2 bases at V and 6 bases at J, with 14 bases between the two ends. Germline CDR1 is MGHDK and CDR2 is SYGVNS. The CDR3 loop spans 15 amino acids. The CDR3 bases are TGTGCCAGCAGTGAACCCCAGCAGGGTACAAACACCATATATTTT. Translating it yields CASSEPQQGTNTIYF.

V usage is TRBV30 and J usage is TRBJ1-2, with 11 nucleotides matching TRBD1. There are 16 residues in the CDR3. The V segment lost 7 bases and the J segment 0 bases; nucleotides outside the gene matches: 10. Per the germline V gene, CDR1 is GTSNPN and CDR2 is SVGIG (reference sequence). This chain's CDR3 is CASKDRGQLPNYGYTF. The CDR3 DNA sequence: TGTGCCTCAAAGGACAGGGGGCAATTACCTAACTATGGCTACACCTTC.